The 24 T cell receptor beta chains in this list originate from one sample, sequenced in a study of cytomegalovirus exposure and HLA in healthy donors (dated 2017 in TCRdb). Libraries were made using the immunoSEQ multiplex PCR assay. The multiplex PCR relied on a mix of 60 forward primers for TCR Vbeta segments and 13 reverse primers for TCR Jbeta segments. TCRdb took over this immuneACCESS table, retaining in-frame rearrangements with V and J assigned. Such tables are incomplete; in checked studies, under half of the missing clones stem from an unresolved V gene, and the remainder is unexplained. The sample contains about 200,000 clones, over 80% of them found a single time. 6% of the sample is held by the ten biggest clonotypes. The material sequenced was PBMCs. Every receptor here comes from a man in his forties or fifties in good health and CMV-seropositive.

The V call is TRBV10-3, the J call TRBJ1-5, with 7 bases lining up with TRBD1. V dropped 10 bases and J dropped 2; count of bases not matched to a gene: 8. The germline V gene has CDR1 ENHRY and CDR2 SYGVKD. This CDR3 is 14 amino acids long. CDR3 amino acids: CATYQGGGNQPQHF. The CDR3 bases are TGTGCCACGTACCAGGGGGGCGGCAATCAGCCCCAGCATTTT.

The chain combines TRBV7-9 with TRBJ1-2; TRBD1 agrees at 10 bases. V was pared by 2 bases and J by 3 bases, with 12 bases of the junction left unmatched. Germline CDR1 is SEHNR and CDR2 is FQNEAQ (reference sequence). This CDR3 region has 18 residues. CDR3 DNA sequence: TGTGCCAGCAGCTTATCCTGGACAGGGGGACGGGTAGACTATGGCTACACCTTC. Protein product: CASSLSWTGGRVDYGYTF. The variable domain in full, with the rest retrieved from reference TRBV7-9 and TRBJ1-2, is DTGVSQNPRHKITKRGQNVTFRCDPISEHNRLYWYRQTLGQGPEFLTYFQNEAQLEKSRLLSDRFSAERPKGSFSTLEIQRTEQGDSAMYLCASSLSWTGGRVDYGYTFGSGTRLTVV.

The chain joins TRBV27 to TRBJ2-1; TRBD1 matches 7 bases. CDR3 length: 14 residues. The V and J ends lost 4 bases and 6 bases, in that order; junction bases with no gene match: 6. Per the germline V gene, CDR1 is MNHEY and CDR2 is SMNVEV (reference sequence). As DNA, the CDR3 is TGTGCCAGCAGTTCCCGGACAGGCAGCAATGAGCAGTTCTTC. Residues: CASSSRTGSNEQFF.

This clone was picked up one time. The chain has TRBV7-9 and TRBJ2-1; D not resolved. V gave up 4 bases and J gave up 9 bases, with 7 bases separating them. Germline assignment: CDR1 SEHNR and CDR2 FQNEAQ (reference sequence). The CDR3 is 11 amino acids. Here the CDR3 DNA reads TGTGCCAGCAGCTCCGCAGTTGAGCAGTTCTTC. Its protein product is CASSSAVEQFF.

The CDR3 DNA reads as TGTGCCAGCAGTTACGTGAGGACTGACCCCGCAGATACGCAGTATTTT. This gives the protein CASSYVRTDPADTQYF. The chain recombines TRBV6-5 with TRBJ2-3; D might be TRBD2 (5 bases). The germline V and J ends were trimmed by 2 bases and 4 bases, with 16 bases remaining between them. CDR3 size: 16 residues. Germline V gene sequence: CDR1 MNHEY, CDR2 SVGAGI.

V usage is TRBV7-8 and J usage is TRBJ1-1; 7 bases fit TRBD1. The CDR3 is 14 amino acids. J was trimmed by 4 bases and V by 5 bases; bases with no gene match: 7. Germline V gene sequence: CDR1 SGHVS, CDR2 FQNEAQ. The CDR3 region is CASSAHRGITEAFF. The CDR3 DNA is TGTGCCAGCAGCGCGCACAGGGGTATCACTGAAGCTTTCTTT.

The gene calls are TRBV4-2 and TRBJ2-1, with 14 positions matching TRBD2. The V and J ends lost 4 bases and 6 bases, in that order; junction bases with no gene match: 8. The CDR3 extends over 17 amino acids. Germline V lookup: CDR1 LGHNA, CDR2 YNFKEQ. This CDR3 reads CASSPYSGLAGVNEQFF. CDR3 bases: TGTGCCAGCAGCCCCTACTCGGGACTAGCGGGAGTCAATGAGCAGTTCTTC.

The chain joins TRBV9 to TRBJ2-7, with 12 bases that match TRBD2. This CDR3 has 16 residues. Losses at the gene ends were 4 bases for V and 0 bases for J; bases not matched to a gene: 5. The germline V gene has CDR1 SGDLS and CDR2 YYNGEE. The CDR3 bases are TGTGCCAGCAGCCCTGGACTAGCGGGGTACTCCTACGAGCAGTACTTC. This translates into CASSPGLAGYSYEQYF.

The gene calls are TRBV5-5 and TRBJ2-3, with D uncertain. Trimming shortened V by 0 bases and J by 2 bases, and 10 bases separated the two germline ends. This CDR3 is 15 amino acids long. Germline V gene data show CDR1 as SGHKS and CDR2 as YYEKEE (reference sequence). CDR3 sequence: CASSLDAAATDTQYF. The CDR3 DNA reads TGTGCCAGCAGCTTGGATGCGGCAGCCACAGATACGCAGTATTTT.

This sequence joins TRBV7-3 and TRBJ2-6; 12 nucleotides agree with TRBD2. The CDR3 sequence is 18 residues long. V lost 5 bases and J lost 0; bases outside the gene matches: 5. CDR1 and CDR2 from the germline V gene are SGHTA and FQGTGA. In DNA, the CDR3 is TGTGCCAGCAGCCTAGCGGGAGGGAGTAGCTCTGGGGCCAACGTCCTGACTTTC. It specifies CASSLAGGSSSGANVLTF.

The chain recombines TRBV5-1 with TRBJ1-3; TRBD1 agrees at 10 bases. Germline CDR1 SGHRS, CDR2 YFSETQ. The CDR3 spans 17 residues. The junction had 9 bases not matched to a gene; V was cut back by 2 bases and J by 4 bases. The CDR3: CASSLSPGQGFGNTIYF. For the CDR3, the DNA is TGCGCCAGCAGCTTATCACCGGGACAGGGGTTCGGAAACACCATATATTTT.

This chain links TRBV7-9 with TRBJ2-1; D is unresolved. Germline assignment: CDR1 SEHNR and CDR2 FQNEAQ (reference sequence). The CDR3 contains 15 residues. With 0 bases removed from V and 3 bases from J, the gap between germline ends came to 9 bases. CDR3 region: CASSLAETVYNEQFF. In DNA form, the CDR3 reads TGTGCCAGCAGCTTAGCGGAGACCGTCTACAATGAGCAGTTCTTC.

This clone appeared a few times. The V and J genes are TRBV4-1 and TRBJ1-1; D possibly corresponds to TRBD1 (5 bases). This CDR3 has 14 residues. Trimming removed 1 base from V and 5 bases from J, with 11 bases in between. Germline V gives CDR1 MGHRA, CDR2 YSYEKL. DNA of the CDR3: TGCGCCAGCAGCCAAGTCCGCGGGGGAACTGAAGCTTTCTTT. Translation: CASSQVRGGTEAFF.

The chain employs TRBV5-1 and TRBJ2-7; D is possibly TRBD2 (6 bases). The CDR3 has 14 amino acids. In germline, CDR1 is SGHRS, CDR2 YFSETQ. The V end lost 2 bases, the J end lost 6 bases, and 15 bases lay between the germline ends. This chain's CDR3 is CASSLSPGAREQYF. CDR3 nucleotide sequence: TGCGCCAGCAGCTTAAGCCCGGGAGCCCGCGAGCAGTACTTC. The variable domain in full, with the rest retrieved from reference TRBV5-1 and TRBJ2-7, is KAGVTQTPRYLIKTRGQQVTLSCSPISGHRSVSWYQQTPGQGLQFLFEYFSETQRNKGNFPGRFSGRQFSNSRSEMNVSTLELGDSALYLCASSLSPGAREQYFGPGTRLTVT.

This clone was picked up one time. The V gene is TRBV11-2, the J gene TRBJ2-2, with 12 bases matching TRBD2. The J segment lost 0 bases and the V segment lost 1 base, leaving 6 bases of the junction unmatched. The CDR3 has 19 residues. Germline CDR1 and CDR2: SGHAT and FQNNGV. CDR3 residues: CASSLGPGLAGSNTGELFF. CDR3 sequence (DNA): TGTGCCAGCAGCTTAGGGCCGGGACTAGCGGGCTCGAACACCGGGGAGCTGTTTTTT.

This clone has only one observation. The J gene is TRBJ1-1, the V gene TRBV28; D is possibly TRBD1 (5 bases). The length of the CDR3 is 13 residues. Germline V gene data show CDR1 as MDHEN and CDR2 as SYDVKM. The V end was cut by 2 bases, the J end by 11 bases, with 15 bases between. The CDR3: CASSLPRGVEAFF. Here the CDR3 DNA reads TGTGCCAGCAGTTTACCCCGGGGGGTAGAGGCTTTCTTT.

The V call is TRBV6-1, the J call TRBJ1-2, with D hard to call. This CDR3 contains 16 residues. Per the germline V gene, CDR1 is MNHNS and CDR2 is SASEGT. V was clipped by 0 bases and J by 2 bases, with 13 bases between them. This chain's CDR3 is CASSEAGGRGNYGYTF. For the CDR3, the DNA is TGTGCCAGCAGTGAAGCCGGAGGGCGAGGAAACTATGGCTACACCTTC.

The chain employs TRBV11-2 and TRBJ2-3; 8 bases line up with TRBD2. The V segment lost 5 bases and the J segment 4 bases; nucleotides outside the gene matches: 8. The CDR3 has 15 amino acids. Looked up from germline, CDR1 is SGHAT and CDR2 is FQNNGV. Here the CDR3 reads CASSPRGGFADTQYF. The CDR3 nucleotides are TGTGCCAGCAGCCCCCGGGGGGGGTTCGCAGATACGCAGTATTTT.

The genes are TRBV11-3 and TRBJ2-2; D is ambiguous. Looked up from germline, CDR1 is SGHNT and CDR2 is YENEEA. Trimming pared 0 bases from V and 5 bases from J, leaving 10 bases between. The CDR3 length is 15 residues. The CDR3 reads CASSLEAYGTGELFF. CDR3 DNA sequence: TGTGCCAGCAGCTTAGAAGCATACGGGACCGGGGAGCTGTTTTTT.

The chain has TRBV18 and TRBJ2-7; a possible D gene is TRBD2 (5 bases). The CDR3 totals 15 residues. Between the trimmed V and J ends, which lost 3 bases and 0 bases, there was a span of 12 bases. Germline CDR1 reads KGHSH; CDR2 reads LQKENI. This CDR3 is CASSPRTGSSYEQYF. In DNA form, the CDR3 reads TGTGCCAGCTCACCTAGGACGGGAAGCTCCTACGAGCAGTACTTC.

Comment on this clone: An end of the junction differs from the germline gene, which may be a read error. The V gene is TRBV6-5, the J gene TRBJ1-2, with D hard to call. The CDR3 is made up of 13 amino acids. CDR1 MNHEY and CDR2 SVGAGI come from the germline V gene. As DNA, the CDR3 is TGTGCCGGCAGTTACGAGGGTAACTATGGCTACACCTTC. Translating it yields CAGSYEGNYGYTF.

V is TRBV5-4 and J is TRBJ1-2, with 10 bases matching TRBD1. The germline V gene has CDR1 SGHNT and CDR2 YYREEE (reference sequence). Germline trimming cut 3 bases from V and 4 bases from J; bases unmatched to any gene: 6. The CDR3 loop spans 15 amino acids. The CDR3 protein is CASSSKTGGVYGYTF. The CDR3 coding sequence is TGTGCCAGCAGCTCGAAGACAGGGGGCGTCTATGGCTACACCTTC.

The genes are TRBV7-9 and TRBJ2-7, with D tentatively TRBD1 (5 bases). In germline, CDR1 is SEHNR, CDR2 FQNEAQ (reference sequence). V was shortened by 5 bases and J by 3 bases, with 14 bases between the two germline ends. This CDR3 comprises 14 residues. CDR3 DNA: TGTGCCAGCAGCCGACAGTCATTAGGCTACGAGCAGTACTTC. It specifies CASSRQSLGYEQYF.

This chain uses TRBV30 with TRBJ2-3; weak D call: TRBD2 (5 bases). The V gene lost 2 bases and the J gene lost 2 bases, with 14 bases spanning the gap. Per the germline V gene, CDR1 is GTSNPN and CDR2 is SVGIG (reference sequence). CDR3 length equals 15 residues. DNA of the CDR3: TGTGCCTGGAGTCCACTAGGGCTAAACACAGATACGCAGTATTTT. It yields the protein CAWSPLGLNTDTQYF.